This T cell receptor (beta chain) was retrieved from a study of shared clonotypes between healthy human individuals. As concerns this clone: Antigen specificity is unknown.

Losses at the gene ends were 4 bases for V and 6 bases for J; bases not matched to a gene: 6. This CDR3 region has 15 residues. The germline V gene has CDR1 SGHTA and CDR2 FQGTGA. TCRdb's table, derived via immunoSEQ multiplex PCR, lists solely in-frame clones and lacks some. This sample has approximately 2,000,000 clones, with under 95% found just once. Points from the study as a whole: In having few donors, the study represented limited genetic and exposure-history diversity.

This chain links TRBV7-3 with TRBJ2-1; the match to TRBD2 covers 10 bases. This receptor was identified in a man younger than 35 in good health. Some clones in this sample may be carry-over from other donors' samples. The specimen was naive CD4+ T cells from PBMCs. Subset noted: CD45RA+ positively selected. As DNA, the CDR3 is TGTGCCAGCAGCTCGACCGGGACTAGCGTCAATGAGCAGTTCTTC. Protein: CASSSTGTSVNEQFF.